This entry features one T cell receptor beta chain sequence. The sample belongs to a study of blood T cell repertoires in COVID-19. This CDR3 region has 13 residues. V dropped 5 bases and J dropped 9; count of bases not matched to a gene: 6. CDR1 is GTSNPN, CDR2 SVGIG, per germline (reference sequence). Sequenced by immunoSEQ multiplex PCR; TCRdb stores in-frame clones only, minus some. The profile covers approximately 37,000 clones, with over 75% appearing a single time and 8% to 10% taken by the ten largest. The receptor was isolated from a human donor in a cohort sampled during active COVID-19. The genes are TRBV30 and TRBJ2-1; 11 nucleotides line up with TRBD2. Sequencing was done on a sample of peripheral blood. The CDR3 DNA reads TGTGCCTGGGGCTCTAGCGGGGGGTTTGAGCAGTTCTTC. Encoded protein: CAWGSSGGFEQFF.